The rows below give T cell receptor beta chains drawn from one sample of a study of T cell responses to AZD1222 COVID-19 vaccine. Repertoires were generated with immunoSEQ multiplex PCR, while TCRdb's copy carries only in-frame clones and drops some. The table lists about 85,000 clones, about 90% of them singletons. The sequencing here drew on peripheral blood, taken on day 0 of AZD1222 vaccination. All receptors derive from an adult in good health. Both conserved end residues are part of each CDR3. A D gene is named only where the DNA matches it firmly. The size field is filled for only some rows; it gives once, few, many or a size class.

once,TRBV18,NA,TRBJ1-5,TGTGCCAGCTCACCCGACCTCGATCAGCCCCAGCATTTT,CASSPDLDQPQHF
NA,TRBV19,TRBD2,TRBJ2-7,TGTGCCAGTAGTATAGTAGCGGGAACCTACGAGCAGTACTTC,CASSIVAGTYEQYF
once,TRBV30,NA,TRBJ1-4,TGTGCCTGGAGTACGGCTAATGAAAAACTGTTTTTT,CAWSTANEKLFF
once,TRBV19,NA,TRBJ1-1,TGTGCCACCTTTCCCGCCGGTAACACTGAAGCTTTCTTT,CATFPAGNTEAFF
NA,TRBV14,TRBD2,TRBJ2-3,TGTGCCAGCAGCCAACATCTAGCGGGTCCCACAGATACGCAGTATTTT,CASSQHLAGPTDTQYF
NA,TRBV6-5,NA,TRBJ2-1,TGTGCCAGCAGGGTTCTCGGGGGGCAGGGCAATGAGCAGTTCTTC,CASRVLGGQGNEQFF
NA,TRBV11-2,TRBD1,TRBJ2-7,TGTGCCAGCAGCCGTGACAGGGTTTACGAGCAGTACTTC,CASSRDRVYEQYF
NA,TRBV5-1,NA,TRBJ1-2,TGCGCCAGCAGCGGATTACAGTTCTATGGCTACACCTTC,CASSGLQFYGYTF
NA,TRBV27,NA,TRBJ1-6,TGTGCCAGCAGTGAGTGGGGACGGGCTTCACCCCTCCACTTT,CASSEWGRASPLHF
NA,TRBV5-4,TRBD2,TRBJ2-1,TGTGCCAGCAGGCCTGGGACTAGCGGGAGAGGTAATGAGCAGTTCTTC,CASRPGTSGRGNEQFF
NA,TRBV28,NA,TRBJ1-1,TGTGCCAGCAGTTTAACCCAAGGGACACTTGAAGCTTTCTTT,CASSLTQGTLEAFF
NA,TRBV5-1,TRBD2,TRBJ2-2,TGCGCCAGCAGCCAGATCATAACTAGCGGGAGAGGTAACACCGGGGAGCTGTTTTTT,CASSQIITSGRGNTGELFF
NA,TRBV28,NA,TRBJ1-5,TGTGCCAGCAGAAATTACGGACTAAATCAGCCCCAGCATTTT,CASRNYGLNQPQHF
once,TRBV7-2,NA,TRBJ2-1,TGTGCCAGCAGCTTAGCACGGGGCAATGAGCAGTTCTTC,CASSLARGNEQFF
NA,TRBV12-5,TRBD2,TRBJ2-5,TGTGCTAGTGGTTTGACCCCCCCGGGGGGACAGACCCAGTACTTC,CASGLTPPGGQTQYF
NA,TRBV6-5,NA,TRBJ1-1,TGTGCCAGCAGTTACAAGGTGAACACTGAAGCTTTCTTT,CASSYKVNTEAFF
NA,TRBV5-1,NA,TRBJ2-5,TGCGCCAGCAGCTTGCAGGGGGGGGAGACCCAGTACTTC,CASSLQGGETQYF
NA,TRBV19,NA,TRBJ2-7,TGTGCCAGTAGTTTGGCGGGCCCTCTCCTTGGCGAGCAGTACTTC,CASSLAGPLLGEQYF
NA,TRBV6-5,NA,TRBJ2-1,TGTGCCAGCAGTCCGACCGGGAGCTACAATGAGCAGTTCTTC,CASSPTGSYNEQFF
NA,TRBV5-4,TRBD2,TRBJ2-7,TGTGCCAGCAGCGCGGGAGCCGGATTTTACGAGCAGTACTTC,CASSAGAGFYEQYF
NA,TRBV19,TRBD1,TRBJ1-1,TGTGCCAGTAGTCGACAGGGGGTCCTGGGCAACACTGAAGCTTTCTTT,CASSRQGVLGNTEAFF
few,TRBV25-1,NA,TRBJ1-2,TGTGCCAGCAGTGAATGGAACAGACCAACCCTGGGGAACTATGGCTACACCTTC,CASSEWNRPTLGNYGYTF
NA,TRBV5-1,NA,TRBJ2-2,TGCGCCAGCAGCTTGGACGGGACCGGGGAGCTGTTTTTT,CASSLDGTGELFF
NA,TRBV18,TRBD2,TRBJ2-7,TGTGCCAGCTCACCACCGAGGGCTAGCGGAGCCTACGAGCAGTACTTC,CASSPPRASGAYEQYF
once,TRBV7-9,NA,TRBJ1-1,TGTGCCAGCACTAGACAGGTGTTGAACACTGAAGCTTTCTTT,CASTRQVLNTEAFF
NA,TRBV3-1/TRBV3-2,NA,TRBJ1-1,TGTGCCAGCACCCTAACAGGGAACACTGAAGCTTTCTTT,CASTLTGNTEAFF
NA,TRBV5-8,NA,TRBJ2-2,TGTGCCAGCAGCTTGGTTCCGGAAGGGCTGTTTTTT,CASSLVPEGLFF
NA,TRBV7-2,NA,TRBJ1-1,TGTGCCAGCAGCTTAGATTCTCAGGGGAACACTGAAGCTTTCTTT,CASSLDSQGNTEAFF
NA,TRBV30,NA,TRBJ1-6,TGTGCCTGTCAAGGACAACGAGAATCACCCCTCCACTTT,CACQGQRESPLHF
NA,TRBV2,NA,TRBJ1-5,TGTGCCAGCACCCGATCGCTCGGTTGGAATCAGCCCCAGCATTTT,CASTRSLGWNQPQHF
NA,TRBV7-9,NA,TRBJ1-3,TGTGCCAGCAGCTTAGCGCGGGACACTGGAAACACCATATATTTT,CASSLARDTGNTIYF
once,TRBV27,NA,TRBJ2-1,TGTGCCAGCAGTAGGGACTTCTCTGGGAATGAGCAGTTCTTC,CASSRDFSGNEQFF
NA,TRBV9,TRBD2,TRBJ2-7,TGTGCCAGCAGCGTAGGAGGTTGGGGACTAGCGGGCGATAAAGCCTACGAGCAGTACTTC,CASSVGGWGLAGDKAYEQYF
NA,TRBV28,NA,TRBJ2-7,TGTGCCAGCAGTTTCCGGGATCCTGGGGGATACGAGCAGTACTTC,CASSFRDPGGYEQYF
NA,TRBV5-1,NA,TRBJ1-2,TGCGCCAGCAGCTCGACTAACAGGCCTACTAACTATGGCTACACCTTC,CASSSTNRPTNYGYTF
NA,TRBV11-2,NA,TRBJ2-1,TGTGCCAGCAGCTTAGTCGAACGGAAGCTTGCCTACAATGAGCAGTTCTTC,CASSLVERKLAYNEQFF
NA,TRBV10-3,NA,TRBJ1-2,TGTGCCATCGGCGGGGAGGCAGCAGGATCAGGCTACACCTTC,CAIGGEAAGSGYTF
NA,TRBV6-1,NA,TRBJ2-1,TGTGCCAGCAGTGATTGGAGGCAGGGACGGGACAATGAGCAGTTCTTC,CASSDWRQGRDNEQFF
NA,TRBV5-1,NA,TRBJ2-1,TGCGCCAGCAGCTTGGAATCAAGGGAGGACAATGAGCAGTTCTTC,CASSLESREDNEQFF
NA,TRBV2,NA,TRBJ1-2,TGTGCCAGCAGTGCATTTCGCCGGGAGGCCTATGGCTACACCTTC,CASSAFRREAYGYTF
NA,TRBV6-5,NA,TRBJ1-1,TGTGCCAGCAGTTACTCTGGTTCCCCAAACACTGAAGCTTTCTTT,CASSYSGSPNTEAFF
NA,TRBV19,TRBD1,TRBJ1-5,TGTGCCAGTAGTATAGTTGGGACAGGGCGATCCCCCATCAATCAGCCCCAGCATTTT,CASSIVGTGRSPINQPQHF
few,TRBV28,TRBD1,TRBJ2-1,TGTGCCAGCAGTCCCGGGACAGCTGCTGTAGGTGACAATGAGCAGTTCTTC,CASSPGTAAVGDNEQFF
NA,TRBV10-3,NA,TRBJ1-1,TGTGCCTCCGCGGGAGGGGGTGTGGACACTGAAGCTTTCTTT,CASAGGGVDTEAFF
NA,TRBV12-3/TRBV12-4,TRBD1,TRBJ1-1,TGTGCCAGCAGCCCAGGGGGCTTCACTGAAGCTTTCTTT,CASSPGGFTEAFF
NA,TRBV28,NA,TRBJ2-4,TGTGCCAGCAGTCGACAGGGAGGAGCATACATTCAGTACTTC,CASSRQGGAYIQYF
once,TRBV19,NA,TRBJ1-5,TGTGCCAGTAGTTCCCACGGGGCCGGGACCAATCAGCCCCAGCATTTT,CASSSHGAGTNQPQHF
NA,TRBV4-2,NA,TRBJ1-1,TGTGCCAGCAGCTTAGACAGGAGAACTGAAGCTTTCTTT,CASSLDRRTEAFF
NA,TRBV30,NA,TRBJ2-6,TGTGCCTCCTCCGGGATCGGAGGGGCCAACGTCCTGACTTTC,CASSGIGGANVLTF
NA,TRBV3-1/TRBV3-2,TRBD2,TRBJ2-3,TGTGCCAGCAGCCAGGCCGGGACTAGCGACACAGATACGCAGTATTTT,CASSQAGTSDTDTQYF
NA,TRBV7-8,TRBD1,TRBJ1-6,TGTGCCAGCAGCCTCGCGGGACAGGGTACGGATTCACCCCTCCACTTT,CASSLAGQGTDSPLHF
few,TRBV3-1/TRBV3-2,NA,TRBJ1-6,TGTGCCAGCAGCCAAGATACAACAGGGCGGAGAAATTCACCCCTCCACTTT,CASSQDTTGRRNSPLHF
NA,TRBV11-2,NA,TRBJ1-6,TGTGCCAGCAGCCCAGGGTTGGATAGCTCCTATAATTCACCCCTCCACTTT,CASSPGLDSSYNSPLHF
NA,TRBV16,TRBD2,TRBJ2-1,TGTGCCAGCAGCCAATTTAGGCCTAGCGGGAACAATGAGCAGTTCTTC,CASSQFRPSGNNEQFF
NA,TRBV5-1,NA,TRBJ2-5,TGCGCCAGCAGGGAGGGCAATGGGGAGACCCAGTACTTC,CASREGNGETQYF
NA,TRBV4-1,NA,TRBJ2-3,TGCGCCAGCAGCCGGACCACGGAGGTGGGCACAGATACGCAGTATTTT,CASSRTTEVGTDTQYF
once,TRBV5-4,NA,TRBJ2-2,TGTGCCAGCAGGTCCACTCCCGTTGGGGACACCGGGGAGCTGTTTTTT,CASRSTPVGDTGELFF
NA,TRBV6-1,NA,TRBJ2-7,TGTGCCAGCAGTGAAGCCCCATGGACCTACGAGCAGTACTTC,CASSEAPWTYEQYF
NA,TRBV30,TRBD1,TRBJ1-2,TGTGCCTGGAGTAGGGACAGGGGAAACTATGGCTACACCTTC,CAWSRDRGNYGYTF
once,TRBV6-6,NA,TRBJ1-2,TGTGCCGGCCATTTGGGGGGAGGCGGCTACACCTTC,CAGHLGGGGYTF